These 32 T cell receptor beta chains came from one sample sequenced in a study of vaccination and CD4 T cells after COVID-19. The treatment here: roughly 10-day PBMC culture with coronavirus spike peptide pools or control peptides (ViraFEST assay). Researchers used the Oncomine TCR Beta short-read assay to sequence DNA from cultured CD4+ T cells. TCRdb analysed the PCR reads with MiXCR anew, one entry per CDR3 protein. The data contain over 10,000 distinct CDR3 sequences, around 29% of them singletons. Their antigens are not known. This material consisted of CD4+ T cells from blood, cultured in vitro, taken before SARS-CoV-2 vaccination. These receptor sequences come from a human donor who received a COVID-19 vaccine.

This clonotype is categorized as medium-sized. This chain links TRBV27 with TRBJ1-6; D may be TRBD1 (6 bases). CDR1 and CDR2 from the germline V gene are MNHEY and SMNVEV (reference sequence). V was pared by 5 bases and J by 5 bases, with 16 bases between. The CDR3 is made up of 16 amino acids. Here the CDR3 DNA reads TGTGCCAGCAGTCCAACTGGGACACCGAATAATTCACCCCTCCACTTT. Its protein product is CASSPTGTPNNSPLHF.

This clonotype was found a few times. The chain joins TRBV19 to TRBJ2-5; possibly TRBD1 for D (6 bases). Trimming cost V 4 bases and J 0 bases, with 9 bases left between them. This CDR3 region has 14 residues. Germline V gene lookup returns CDR1 LNHDA and CDR2 SQIVND (reference sequence). The CDR3 coding sequence is TGTGCCAGTAGTACCCCAGGGGACCAAGAGACCCAGTACTTC. Translated, it gives CASSTPGDQETQYF.

The V call is TRBV12-5, the J call TRBJ1-2; maybe TRBD1 (6 bases). Trimming removed 3 bases from V and 4 bases from J, with 12 bases in between. Per germline, CDR1 LGHNT and CDR2 FRNRAP. This CDR3 is built from 14 residues. The chain's CDR3 is CASGFSGQSYGYTF. The CDR3 coding sequence is TGTGCTAGTGGTTTTAGCGGACAGAGCTATGGCTACACCTTC.

This clonotype turned up a few times. The chain couples TRBV12-3 or TRBV12-4 to TRBJ2-3; TRBD2 matches at 14 bases. The V and J ends lost 3 bases and 3 bases, in that order; junction bases with no gene match: 2. The CDR3 extends over 16 amino acids. The chain's CDR3 is CASSLGLAGETDTQYF. CDR3 bases: TGTGCCAGCAGTTTGGGACTAGCGGGGGAAACAGATACGCAGTATTTT.

This clonotype was seen a handful of times. The V call is TRBV7-6, the J call TRBJ2-5; D unclear. This CDR3 spans 11 amino acids. Trimming left V 2 bases short and J 2 bases short, with 0 bases between. Germline-derived CDR1 and CDR2 are SGHVS and FNYEAQ. CDR3 DNA sequence: TGTGCCAGCAGCTTACAAGAGACCCAGTACTTC. It codes for CASSLQETQYF. The full variable domain, with the rest looked up from reference TRBV7-6 and TRBJ2-5, is GAGVSQSPRYKVTKRGQDVALRCDPISGHVSLYWYRQALGQGPEFLTYFNYEAQQDKSGLPNDRFSAERPEGSISTLTIQRTEQRDSAMYRCASSLQETQYFGPGTRLLVL.

V and J are TRBV6-4 and TRBJ2-3; TRBD1 matches at 7 bases. Germline CDR1 and CDR2: MRHNA and SNTAGT. Germline trimming cut 10 bases from V and 4 bases from J; bases unmatched to any gene: 14. The CDR3 is 15 residues long. CDR3 region: CATSMEAGGADTQYF. CDR3 nucleotide sequence: TGTGCCACCTCAATGGAGGCAGGGGGAGCAGATACGCAGTATTTT.

The V and J genes are TRBV6-1 and TRBJ1-2; D uncertain. Germline values: CDR1 MNHNS, CDR2 SASEGT. The CDR3 is 13 amino acids. V was clipped by 4 bases and J by 7 bases, with 13 bases between them. The CDR3, as DNA: TGTGCCAGCAGTGCTCGCACACGATCTGGCTACACCTTC. Amino acid sequence: CASSARTRSGYTF.

This clonotype has a handful of counts. This chain uses TRBV10-3 with TRBJ2-3, with 13 bases that match TRBD2. The CDR3 is 20 residues long. V lost 6 bases, J lost 0 bases, and 15 bases stayed unmatched. Per germline, CDR1 ENHRY and CDR2 SYGVKD. In DNA, the CDR3 is TGTGCCATCAGGGGACTAGCGGGGAACAAAACACCTTCTAGCACAGATACGCAGTATTTT. Translated, it gives CAIRGLAGNKTPSSTDTQYF.

This clonotype is a singleton in its sample. The chain joins TRBV5-1 to TRBJ2-1; D perhaps matches TRBD2 (5 bases). CDR3 length equals 16 residues. Germline V gene sequence: CDR1 SGHRS, CDR2 YFSETQ. V was shortened by 5 bases and J by 4 bases, with 19 bases between the two germline ends. The CDR3 is CASRFVPRWEYNEQFF. CDR3 sequence (DNA): TGCGCCAGCAGGTTCGTTCCGCGGTGGGAGTACAATGAGCAGTTCTTC.

A single count supports this clonotype. The chain employs TRBV23-1 and TRBJ2-7; 7 bases line up with TRBD1. TRBV23-1 is an ORF for which the function is uncertain. After removal of 8 bases from V and 3 bases from J, the junction contained 10 bases not matched to a gene. The CDR3 has 14 residues. This CDR3 reads CASGEPDRLYEQYF. CDR3 nucleotide sequence: TGCGCCAGCGGCGAGCCGGACAGGCTCTACGAGCAGTACTTC.

The rearrangement uses TRBV20-1 and TRBJ2-3, with TRBD2 matching 8 bases. J lost 4 bases, V lost 6 bases, and 15 bases had no gene match. The CDR3 is 16 residues long. Looked up from germline, CDR1 is DFQATT and CDR2 is SNEGSKA (reference sequence). In DNA, the CDR3 is TGCAGTGCCCGGGGGGGACACGGGGGGGTAGCAGATACGCAGTATTTT. Residues: CSARGGHGGVADTQYF.

The gene calls are TRBV7-7 and TRBJ2-1; no reliable D call. This CDR3 comprises 13 residues. Germline V gene lookup returns CDR1 SSHAT and CDR2 FNYEAQ (reference sequence). Trimming took off 1 base at V and 5 bases at J, with 6 bases between the two ends. The CDR3 nucleotides read TGTGCCAGCAGCTTAGGGAGTCACAATGAGCAGTTCTTC. Its translation: CASSLGSHNEQFF.

The table lists this clonotype with a few counts. The chain has TRBV30 and TRBJ1-6; D unresolved. The CDR3 runs 11 residues. V was cut by 5 bases and J by 6 bases, with 5 bases left in between. Germline V gene data show CDR1 as GTSNPN and CDR2 as SVGIG (reference sequence). CDR3 bases: TGTGCCTGGGGTCCTAATTCACCCCTCCACTTT. Translated: CAWGPNSPLHF. Full variable domain (missing parts from reference TRBV30 and TRBJ1-6): SQTIHQWPATLVQPVGSPLSLECTVEGTSNPNLYWYRQAAGRGLQLLFYSVGIGQISSEVPQNLSASRPQDRQFILSSKKLLLSDSGFYLCAWGPNSPLHFGNGTRLTVT.

V and J are TRBV19 and TRBJ2-1, with D unresolved. The ends were cut back, 3 bases at V and 9 bases at J, with 18 bases in the middle. Germline lookup yields CDR1 LNHDA and CDR2 SQIVND (reference sequence). This CDR3 is built from 15 residues. CDR3 sequence reads: CASSMGHVGTIEQFF. Written as DNA, the CDR3 is TGTGCCAGTAGTATGGGTCATGTAGGTACAATTGAGCAGTTCTTC.

This clonotype has only a few counts. J is TRBJ2-3 and V is TRBV6-1, with D possibly matching TRBD2 (6 bases). The CDR3 is 14 residues long. V was clipped by 7 bases and J by 3 bases, with 14 bases between them. Germline V gene data show CDR1 as MNHNS and CDR2 as SASEGT. The CDR3 loop reads CASKQTRWTDTQYF. The CDR3 DNA reads TGTGCCAGCAAACAGACTAGGTGGACAGATACGCAGTATTTT.

The table lists this clonotype with a few counts. The J gene is TRBJ1-1, the V gene TRBV11-2; D remains unclear. Trimming removed 6 bases at V and 0 bases at J, with 2 bases between. Per the germline V gene, CDR1 is SGHAT and CDR2 is FQNNGV. This CDR3 region has 11 residues. The CDR3 is CASSLNTEAFF. In DNA, the CDR3 is TGTGCCAGCAGTCTGAACACTGAAGCTTTCTTT.

This clonotype has a handful of counts. The chain joins TRBV19 to TRBJ1-1, with D possibly being TRBD1 (5 bases). The CDR3 totals 14 residues. Germline CDR1 LNHDA, CDR2 SQIVND (reference sequence). V lost 1 base to trimming and J lost 1 base, with 7 bases between them. The CDR3 DNA follows: TGTGCCAGTAGTATAGGGGGGACGAACACTGAAGCTTTCTTT. This translates into CASSIGGTNTEAFF.

In this sample, this clonotype turned up a few times. The rearrangement uses TRBV7-2 and TRBJ2-7; D perhaps matches TRBD2 (5 bases). Per germline, CDR1 SGHTA and CDR2 FQGNSA. Between the trimmed V and J ends, which lost 6 bases and 5 bases, there was a span of 20 bases. The CDR3 consists of 15 residues. The CDR3 DNA reads TGTGCCAGCAGGGCATCCGCCCGGGGTTCACACGAGCAGTACTTC. This codes for CASRASARGSHEQYF.

In its sample, this clonotype was seen a few times. The chain couples TRBV20-1 to TRBJ2-7, with a tentative D call TRBD1 (5 bases). Germline V gene lookup returns CDR1 DFQATT and CDR2 SNEGSKA (reference sequence). This CDR3 has 16 amino acids. V lost 0 bases and J 3 bases, leaving 18 bases between the germline ends. DNA for the CDR3: TGCAGTGCTAGAGATCAGTTGAGTCCAGGGTACTACGAGCAGTACTTC. This gives the protein CSARDQLSPGYYEQYF.

This clonotype was picked up a small number of times. The chain links TRBV11-3 to TRBJ2-1; weak D call: TRBD1 (5 bases). Trimming pared 1 base from V and 0 bases from J, leaving 7 bases between. Germline CDR1 is SGHNT and CDR2 is YENEEA. The CDR3 runs to 15 residues. The CDR3 region has the DNA TGTGCCAGCAGCTTAGGCAGGGCCTCCTACAATGAGCAGTTCTTC. Encoded protein: CASSLGRASYNEQFF.

The CDR3 bases are TGCAGTGCTGGACTAGCGGGGGGGCTTGTTGAGCAGTTCTTC. Its protein product is CSAGLAGGLVEQFF. V is TRBV20-1 and J is TRBJ2-1; 15 nucleotides line up with TRBD2. This CDR3 region has 14 residues. Germline loops: CDR1 DFQATT, CDR2 SNEGSKA (reference sequence). With 5 bases clipped from V and 9 bases from J, the junction kept 5 bases outside the gene matches.

This chain uses TRBV30 with TRBJ1-2; D unclear. Germline values: CDR1 GTSNPN, CDR2 SVGIG (reference sequence). The V end lost 0 bases, the J end lost 4 bases, and 12 bases lay between the germline ends. CDR3 length equals 14 residues. Written as DNA, the CDR3 is TGTGCCTGGAGTGTACTAGGCCTCTTCTATGGCTACACCTTC. Its translation is CAWSVLGLFYGYTF.

This clonotype came up a few times. This chain links TRBV10-3 with TRBJ1-4; D is undetermined. Trimming left V 2 bases short and J 0 bases short, with 13 bases between. This CDR3 is 17 amino acids long. Germline lookup yields CDR1 ENHRY and CDR2 SYGVKD. The CDR3 reads CAISEGGPLATNEKLFF. As DNA, the CDR3 is TGTGCCATCAGTGAGGGAGGGCCCCTTGCAACTAATGAAAAACTGTTTTTT.

This clonotype was observed a handful of times. This sequence joins TRBV21-1 and TRBJ2-5; the table's D call, TRBD1, was not checked against the DNA. TRBV21-1 is a known pseudogene. The CDR3 extends over 16 amino acids. The CDR3 region is CASSKGRRTGRETQYF. The CDR3, as DNA: TGTGCCAGCAGCAAAGGACGCCGGACAGGGAGAGAGACCCAGTACTTC.

This clonotype counts as medium-sized. This sequence joins TRBV24-1 and TRBJ1-5; D uncertain. Germline lookup yields CDR1 KGHDR and CDR2 SFDVKD. Trimming cost V 4 bases and J 5 bases, with 11 bases left between them. CDR3 length: 14 amino acids. CDR3 region: CATSEDGWDQPQHF. CDR3 in DNA: TGTGCCACCAGTGAGGACGGGTGGGATCAGCCCCAGCATTTT.

The chain recombines TRBV7-9 with TRBJ2-7, with 7 bases that match TRBD1. CDR3 size: 15 residues. Trimming took 2 bases from V and 0 from J; bases not matched to a gene: 4. CDR1 SEHNR and CDR2 FQNEAQ come from the germline V gene (reference sequence). CDR3 residues: CASSLTGANSYEQYF. CDR3 coding DNA: TGTGCCAGCAGCTTAACAGGGGCGAACTCCTACGAGCAGTACTTC.

The V call is TRBV30, the J call TRBJ2-7; 10 bases match TRBD2. The CDR3 has 14 amino acids. Germline V gene data show CDR1 as GTSNPN and CDR2 as SVGIG (reference sequence). V gave up 4 bases and J gave up 1 base; unmatched junction bases: 4. CDR3 in amino acids: CAWKAGGPSYEQYF. The CDR3 DNA reads TGTGCCTGGAAAGCGGGGGGGCCTTCCTACGAGCAGTACTTC.

The sample holds a few counts of this clonotype. The chain links TRBV10-3 to TRBJ2-2; D is possibly TRBD2 (6 bases). This CDR3 region has 13 residues. Looked up from germline, CDR1 is ENHRY and CDR2 is SYGVKD. Trimming shortened V by 4 bases and J by 7 bases, and 10 bases separated the two germline ends. The CDR3 region is CAISVGGSGELFF. The CDR3 DNA reads as TGTGCCATCAGTGTTGGAGGGAGCGGGGAGCTGTTTTTT.

This clonotype appeared a few times. The chain links TRBV24-1 to TRBJ1-1; TRBD1 matches at 8 bases. Per germline, CDR1 KGHDR and CDR2 SFDVKD. This CDR3 region has 15 residues. J gave up 1 base and V 5 bases, and 5 bases lay outside the gene matches. The CDR3: CATSAPQGENTEAFF. DNA of the CDR3: TGTGCCACCAGTGCCCCACAGGGGGAGAACACTGAAGCTTTCTTT.

The chain is built from TRBV15 and TRBJ2-7; D not resolved. Trimming cost V 0 bases and J 0 bases, with 9 bases left between them. The CDR3 length is 15 residues. Germline-derived CDR1 and CDR2 are LNHNV and YYDKDF (reference sequence). The CDR3 protein is CATSRDDSSSYEQYF. For the CDR3, the DNA is TGTGCCACCAGCAGAGATGATAGTAGCTCCTACGAGCAGTACTTC.

This clonotype has more than one count but fewer than ten. The chain couples TRBV6-5 to TRBJ1-2; D call uncertain. This CDR3 comprises 14 residues. V shed 0 bases and J shed 2 bases, with 7 bases lying between them. In germline, CDR1 is MNHEY, CDR2 SVGAGI. DNA of the CDR3: TGTGCCAGCAGTTACTCGAGAGTGAACTATGGCTACACCTTC. Translated: CASSYSRVNYGYTF.

J is TRBJ2-5 and V is TRBV20-1; TRBD2 matches 10 bases. Germline V gene lookup returns CDR1 DFQATT and CDR2 SNEGSKA (reference sequence). This CDR3 has 16 residues. V shed 4 bases and J 0 bases; nucleotides not matched to a gene: 8. The CDR3 sequence is CSATAVAGGDQETQYF. CDR3 sequence (DNA): TGCAGTGCTACCGCGGTAGCGGGGGGAGACCAAGAGACCCAGTACTTC.